This T cell receptor beta chain was captured in a study of beta chain features in type 1 diabetes (dated by TCRdb to the late 2010s). For context, the study as a whole: Mean age, gender distribution, total cell number and subset yield did not differ between patients and healthy donors. A total of about 110 million sorted cells were examined across all samples, and the number of cells per subset was strongly correlated with RNA yield. In the study, recently diagnosed type 1 diabetes patients and matched healthy donors were compared on the TCRB repertoires of their sorted circulating CD4+ T cell subsets. Whereas all 30 or so donors provided naive and central memory subsets, regulatory and stem cell-like memory subsets were isolated from just 8 patients and roughly 8 healthy donors. What the work shows at the level of the full study, not this receptor alone: A moderate but significant shortening of TCRB CDR3 length was observed in type 1 diabetes patients in all four CD4+ subsets. At VDJ recombination sites, patients with type 1 diabetes made fewer insertions and deleted more nucleotides, a pattern implying thymic rearrangement abnormalities. Because cDNA was sequenced instead of genomic DNA, highly expressing activated cells could be over-represented, though the groups showed no difference in activation or CD3 levels. Only small numbers of individuals were included in the HLA sub-analyses, which left unresolved whether HLA type had any influence on TCRB rearrangement. Shorter templates might have been favored by PCR, but patient and control samples were amplified and corrected together, so both groups would have been affected equally by any skew. Naive, central memory and regulatory TCRB repertoires appeared more similar among patients than among healthy donors.

Comments on this clone: The antigen it binds to is not known. No much larger clone exists at a distance of one base, and base qualities are not known.

A single peripheral blood draw of around 0.11 L on average was collected from each donor into heparinised tubes. A BD FACSAria II was used to sort naive, central memory, regulatory and stem cell-like memory CD4+ T cells with a panel that included CD45RO, CCR7, CD25, CD127, CD95 and CD27. All sorted populations exceeded 98% purity. PBMCs were isolated immediately by Lymphoprep density gradient centrifugation and stained directly without culture. So that batch effects would be minimized, each experiment stained and sorted samples in pairs, pairing one healthy donor with one patient. The entire isolated RNA was reverse transcribed using the High Capacity cDNA Reverse Transcription Kit, and thus expressed TCRB transcripts were sequenced. Naive, central memory and regulatory T cell samples underwent deep immunoSEQ sequencing, averaging about 3.57 million total reads per sample. After sorted cells were lysed in RLT buffer, RNA was extracted with DNase-treated RNeasy Micro or Mini kits, with the choice depending on cell number. To prevent cross-contamination, every cell subset was processed on its own, while patient and healthy donor samples were processed together. TCRB sequences were amplified from cDNA with the immunoSEQ multiplex PCR, producing 87-bp fragments spanning the CDR3 region. The amplicons were sequenced using the Illumina HiSeq platform. As for how the authors treated the data: PCR bias was corrected computationally using synthetic template baselines, and reads within Hamming distance 2 were collapsed, with unmergeable singletons discarded. Reads were aligned against IMGT so that V, D and J genes, CDR3 length and insertions or deletions at six rearrangement sites could be assigned. Within each subset, clonotype counts were normalized to sorted cell number, and only after that were true diversity and Gini coefficients computed with the tcR R package. The overlap coefficient, calculated on TCRB nucleotide sequences, was used to quantify repertoire sharing. Out-of-frame TCRB sequences from naive cells were analyzed as a proxy for the pre-selection repertoire. The immuneACCESS repertoire file appears here via TCRdb, limited to in-frame rearrangements. These files lack a portion of the clones; in checked studies, under half of the deficit traces to unresolved V genes, and the cause of the others is not known. The V and J calls and clone size come from that table; D and trimming were worked out from the DNA. The sample records about 250,000 clones, 11% to 15% of which are singletons. Approximately 0.024% of the sample comes from the top ten.

The CDR3 spans 14 residues, from the cysteine through the phenylalanine. The CDR3 DNA has 42 bases and is translated from base 1. The V and J ends are trimmed by 6 bases and 2 bases, leaving 8 bases between them. CDR1 and CDR2, looked up from the germline V gene (reference sequence), are WNHNN and SYGVQD. The sequenced sample consisted of naive CD4+ T cells from blood. The sample's cell subset or site label is to be understood as: true naive CD4+ T cells. The chain uses TRBV10-1 and TRBJ2-6; no D segment can be confidently identified. This receptor was obtained from a woman in her forties in good health. CDR3 reads: CASSPFPGANVLTF. The base sequence is TGCGCCAGCAGCCCATTTCCTGGGGCCAACGTCCTGACTTTC.